This T cell receptor (beta chain) emerged from a study of metastatic and nonmetastatic thyroid tumors. Study details: Across blood and tumor or nodule tissue, repertoires from malignant and benign thyroid patients were compared with one another. General study points: For both blood and tumor, malignant thyroid tumors reportedly showed significantly higher TCR beta diversity than benign nodules did.

Using MiXCR, TCRdb reanalyzed the PCR reads. The sample contains roughly 30,000 clones, over 15% of which appear only once. This clone was seen only a few times. Its matching antigen is unknown. The entire patient cohort was treatment-naive prior to thyroid surgery. The specimen sequenced was blood. The clonotype comes from a female donor with papillary thyroid cancer or a benign thyroid nodule (not recorded which). Some clones in this sample may be carry-over from other donors' samples.

The CDR3 sequence: CASSQPRSSYEQYF. The CDR3 coding sequence is TGTGCCAGCAGCCAACCGCGTAGTTCCTACGAGCAGTACTTC. The gene calls are TRBV4-2 and TRBJ2-7; no firm D call. Germline loops: CDR1 LGHNA, CDR2 YNFKEQ. V lost 2 bases to trimming and J lost 1 base, with 9 bases between them. CDR3 length equals 14 residues.